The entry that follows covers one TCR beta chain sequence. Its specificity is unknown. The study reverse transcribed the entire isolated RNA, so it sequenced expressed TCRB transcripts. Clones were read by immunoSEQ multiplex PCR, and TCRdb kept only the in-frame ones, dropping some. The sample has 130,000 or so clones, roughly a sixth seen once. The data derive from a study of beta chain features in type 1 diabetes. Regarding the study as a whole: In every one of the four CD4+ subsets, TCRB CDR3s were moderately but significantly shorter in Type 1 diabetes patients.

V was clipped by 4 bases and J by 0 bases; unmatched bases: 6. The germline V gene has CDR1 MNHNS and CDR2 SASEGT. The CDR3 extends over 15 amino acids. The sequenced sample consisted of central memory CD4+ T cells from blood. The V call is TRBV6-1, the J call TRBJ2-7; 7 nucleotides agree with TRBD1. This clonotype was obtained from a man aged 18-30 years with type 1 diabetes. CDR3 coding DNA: TGTGCCAGCAGTGTCTCCAGGGGGAGCTCCTACGAGCAGTACTTC. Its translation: CASSVSRGSSYEQYF.